Following are 22 T cell receptor beta chains from one sample sequenced in a study of Graves' ophthalmopathy and Graves' hyperthyroidism (dated by TCRdb to the late 2010s). This sample was sequenced with an Illumina HiSeq 2000. TCR beta CDR3 regions were amplified from RNA transcripts for repertoire sequencing. HTBI primers and the Qiagen OneStep RT-PCR kit were used in a first-round RT-PCR, which was followed by a second-round multiplex PCR, size selection and purification. Using fastp at Q25 and MiXCR, TCRdb reprocessed the public reads and kept productive beta chains. A single entry per CDR3 protein holds the most common genes and DNA from its merged rows. The sample profile shows some 1.1 million distinct CDR3 sequences; less than 45% of them were found once. The ten top clones hold approximately 10% of the sample. The sequencing sample was made of peripheral blood or thyroid tissue (not recorded which). Source of these receptors: an adult man with Graves' hyperthyroidism.

This clonotype occurred many times. V gene TRBV7-2 combines with J gene TRBJ1-1; TRBD1 might be the D (6 bases). The V and J ends lost 4 bases and 7 bases respectively, with 13 bases between them. The CDR3 runs 13 residues. CDR1 is SGHTA, CDR2 FQGNSA, per germline. The CDR3 protein is CASSSDRKNEAFF. The CDR3 bases are TGTGCCAGCAGCTCGGACAGAAAGAATGAAGCTTTCTTT.

This clonotype was detected only a few times. CDR3 nucleotide sequence: TGCAGCGTTGGGACAGGGGAACGGGAAAAACTGTTTTTT. Encoded protein: CSVGTGEREKLFF. The V call is TRBV29-1, the J call TRBJ1-4, with TRBD1 identical over 9 bases. CDR1 is SQVTM, CDR2 ANQGSEA, per germline. V was clipped by 4 bases and J by 8 bases; unmatched bases: 5. This CDR3 spans 13 amino acids.

DNA of the CDR3: TGTGCCACCAGTGACTCTCGACAGACCTACGAGCAGTACTTC. Translated: CATSDSRQTYEQYF. The chain joins TRBV24-1 to TRBJ2-7, with D possibly being TRBD1 (5 bases). Trimming removed 4 bases from V and 2 bases from J, with 11 bases in between. Germline V gives CDR1 KGHDR, CDR2 SFDVKD. The CDR3 runs to 14 residues.

Many counts were recorded for this clonotype. The rearrangement joins TRBV20-1 to TRBJ2-7; no definite D call. The V end was cut by 1 base, the J end by 3 bases, with 4 bases between. Germline V gene sequence: CDR1 DFQATT, CDR2 SNEGSKA (reference sequence). The CDR3 spans 11 residues. The CDR3 DNA reads TGCAGTGCTAGAGCAGGCTACGAGCAGTACTTC. This sequence encodes CSARAGYEQYF.

The V and J genes are TRBV6-4 and TRBJ1-4; D gene ambiguous. This CDR3 spans 15 amino acids. V was shortened by 6 bases and J by 8 bases, with 19 bases between the two germline ends. From germline, CDR1 is MRHNA and CDR2 SNTAGT. CDR3 in amino acids: CASRPLSQMREKLFF. The DNA of the CDR3 is TGTGCCAGCAGACCACTCAGCCAAATGAGGGAAAAACTGTTTTTT.

This clonotype turned up a few times. The genes are TRBV11-2 and TRBJ1-1; the match to TRBD1 covers 7 bases. The CDR3 is made up of 14 amino acids. Germline CDR1 SGHAT, CDR2 FQNNGV. V trimming: 5 bases; J trimming: 0 bases; junction bases outside the gene matches: 3. The DNA for the CDR3 is TGTGCCAGCAGCCACGGGACAGTGAACACTGAAGCTTTCTTT. The encoded protein is CASSHGTVNTEAFF.

This chain connects TRBV20-1 to TRBJ1-6; D possibly corresponds to TRBD1 (6 bases). Germline values: CDR1 DFQATT, CDR2 SNEGSKA (reference sequence). V lost 6 bases to trimming and J lost 4 bases, with 13 bases between them. The CDR3 extends over 14 amino acids. Written as DNA, the CDR3 is TGCAGTGCCATAGGGGGAGATTATAATTCACCCCTCCACTTT. Residues: CSAIGGDYNSPLHF.

This clonotype turned up a few times. The genes are TRBV3-1 and TRBJ2-7, with D possibly TRBD1 on 5 matching bases. The V gene lost 4 bases and the J gene lost 2 bases, with 15 bases spanning the gap. This CDR3 contains 15 residues. Germline CDR1 reads LGHDT; CDR2 reads YNNKEL (reference sequence). The CDR3 DNA reads TGTGCCAGCAGCCGGTCGCAGGGAACCACCTACGAGCAGTACTTC. Translating gives CASSRSQGTTYEQYF.

In DNA form, the CDR3 reads TGTGCCAGCAGCTTTCCTGGACAAACTCCCCTCCACTTT. Protein product: CASSFPGQTPLHF. The rearrangement joins TRBV7-9 to TRBJ1-6; perhaps TRBD1 as D (5 bases). V was clipped by 3 bases and J by 13 bases, with 13 bases between them. Germline-derived CDR1 and CDR2 are SEHNR and FQNEAQ (reference sequence). This CDR3 comprises 13 residues.

This clonotype showed up many times. V and J are TRBV7-9 and TRBJ1-1; D is ambiguous. V was cut by 5 bases and J by 8 bases, with 12 bases left in between. The CDR3 has 12 amino acids. Germline-derived CDR1 and CDR2 are SEHNR and FQNEAQ (reference sequence). The CDR3 nucleotides read TGTGCCAGCAGCCGGACGGACGGCGAAGCTTTCTTT. It yields the protein CASSRTDGEAFF.

The chain recombines TRBV11-2 with TRBJ2-2; TRBD1 might be the D (5 bases). Germline lookup yields CDR1 SGHAT and CDR2 FQNNGV. Trimming shortened V by 4 bases and J by 6 bases, and 18 bases separated the two germline ends. The CDR3 loop spans 16 amino acids. The CDR3 loop is CASSSLQVGRPGELFF. The CDR3, as DNA: TGTGCCAGCAGCTCCTTACAGGTTGGCCGGCCCGGGGAGCTGTTTTTT.

This clonotype was seen at least ten times. The genes are TRBV12-3 or TRBV12-4 and TRBJ1-5; 9 bases line up with TRBD1. The CDR3 runs to 15 residues. Trimming removed 2 bases from V and 2 bases from J; junction bases left unmatched: 1. In DNA form, the CDR3 reads TGTGCCAGCAGTTTACGGGACAGGGGCAATCAGCCCCAGCATTTT. This sequence encodes CASSLRDRGNQPQHF.

This clonotype occurred many times. V usage is TRBV15 and J usage is TRBJ2-2; no firm D call. Germline CDR1 LNHNV, CDR2 YYDKDF (reference sequence). The CDR3 has 19 amino acids. V lost 0 bases to trimming and J lost 7 bases, with 24 bases between them. CDR3 residues: CATSRDRRSFGVNGGELFF. The CDR3 DNA sequence: TGTGCCACCAGCAGAGATAGACGTTCGTTTGGGGTAAACGGCGGGGAGCTGTTTTTT.

About this clonotype: This sequence may be a read error, since a much larger clone differs from it by one base. The chain employs TRBV20-1 and TRBJ2-2; the D gene could be TRBD1 or TRBD2 (5 bases each). This CDR3 has 12 amino acids. Deletions cut 0 bases from V and 9 bases from J, with 8 bases between. Germline V gene sequence: CDR1 DFQATT, CDR2 SNEGSKA (reference sequence). Here the CDR3 reads CSARDGTWELFF. The DNA of the CDR3 is TGCAGTGCTAGAGATGGGACCTGGGAGCTGTTTTTT.

About this clonotype itself: A much larger clonotype is one base distant, so this may be a read error. The chain joins TRBV24-1 to TRBJ2-2; 11 nucleotides agree with TRBD1. This CDR3 comprises 14 residues. Trimming cost V 9 bases and J 6 bases; bases outside gene matches: 5. The germline gives CDR1 KGHDR, CDR2 SFDVKD. CDR3 sequence: CATLDRGHSGELFF. In DNA form, the CDR3 reads TGTGCCACCTTGGACAGGGGGCATTCCGGGGAGCTGTTTTTT.

There are a few counts of this clonotype. Being one base from a much bigger clone, this may be a read error. This CDR3 is CASSFGSVNEKLFF. CDR3 DNA sequence: TGTGCCAGCAGCTTTGGCAGCGTTAATGAAAAACTGTTTTTT. V usage is TRBV7-2 and J usage is TRBJ1-4; D call uncertain. This CDR3 spans 14 amino acids. Trimming removed 3 bases at V and 4 bases at J, with 9 bases between. Germline V gene data show CDR1 as SGHTA and CDR2 as FQGNSA. Full variable domain (rest looked up from reference TRBV7-2 and TRBJ1-4): GAGVSQSPSNKVTEKGKDVELRCDPISGHTALYWYRQSLGQGLEFLIYFQGNSAPDKSGLPSDRFSAERTGGSVSTLTIQRTQQEDSAVYLCASSFGSVNEKLFFGSGTQLSVL.

This chain uses TRBV20-1 with TRBJ2-7, with TRBD1 identical over 8 bases. Germline V gives CDR1 DFQATT, CDR2 SNEGSKA (reference sequence). This CDR3 spans 13 amino acids. The CDR3 coding sequence is TGCAGCCAAGTAGACAGGGGCGGCTACGAGCAGTACTTC. Translation: CSQVDRGGYEQYF.

This clonotype was detected only once. This chain connects TRBV19 to TRBJ1-2, with TRBD1 matching over 8 bases. CDR1 is LNHDA, CDR2 SQIVND, per germline (reference sequence). Trimming removed 3 bases from V and 3 bases from J; junction bases left unmatched: 6. The CDR3 length is 15 residues. CDR3 coding DNA: TGTGCCAGTAGTATCTCAAAGACAGGGGACTATGGCTACACCTTC. This translates into CASSISKTGDYGYTF.

This clonotype was observed at least ten times. J is TRBJ1-5 and V is TRBV20-1; D gene ambiguous. CDR1 and CDR2 (germline): DFQATT, SNEGSKA (reference sequence). This CDR3 region has 11 residues. Trimming took 5 bases from V and 9 from J, leaving 11 bases between them. The chain's CDR3 is CSAPRGGPQHF. CDR3 in DNA: TGCAGTGCTCCTCGAGGAGGGCCCCAGCATTTT.

The V gene is TRBV2, the J gene TRBJ2-5, with D maybe TRBD1 (6 bases). The CDR3 extends over 13 amino acids. V dropped 6 bases and J dropped 5 bases, with 13 bases sitting between them. Germline loops: CDR1 SNHLY, CDR2 FYNNEI. CDR3 protein: CASRGAGEETQYF. CDR3 coding DNA: TGTGCCAGCAGGGGGGCAGGGGAGGAGACCCAGTACTTC.

Details on this clonotype: A much larger clone lies a single base off, so this may be a read error. The conserved phenylalanine or tryptophan normally closing the CDR3 is absent here, so this likely arose from a read error. This chain uses TRBV20-1 with TRBJ1-2, with TRBD1 as a possible D gene (6 bases). V dropped 6 bases and J dropped 5 bases, with 28 bases sitting between them. Per germline, CDR1 DFQATT and CDR2 SNEGSKA (reference sequence). The CDR3 has 17 residues. The DNA for the CDR3 is TGCAGTGCCACCAAACTGCCGGGCCCTCCTCAGGGGTATGGCTACACCCTC. The encoded protein is CSATKLPGPPQGYGYTL.

CDR3 nucleotide sequence: TGCAGTGCTAGAAAGACAGGGAACACCGGGGGCCCCTACGAGCAGTACTTC. Amino acids: CSARKTGNTGGPYEQYF. V usage is TRBV20-1 and J usage is TRBJ2-7; a possible D gene is TRBD1 (7 bases). Trimming removed 2 bases at V and 2 bases at J, with 22 bases between. The CDR3 is made up of 17 amino acids. Germline CDR1 DFQATT, CDR2 SNEGSKA (reference sequence).